The 7 T cell receptor beta chains listed next were all sequenced from one sample in a study of CD8 T cells in ankylosing spondylitis. Via MiXCR, TCRdb re-called the 5' RACE reads, giving one row per CDR3 protein. This table has 200,000 to 300,000 distinct CDR3 sequences, 9.5% to 12% appearing once. The sequenced material came from blood, either unsorted or a sorted T cell fraction (not recorded which). All receptors come from a male donor with ankylosing spondylitis or in good health (not recorded which).

The genes are TRBV7-9 and TRBJ2-7; 7 bases align to TRBD1. Germline CDR1 is SEHNR and CDR2 is FQNEAQ (reference sequence). This CDR3 has 15 residues. V lost 4 bases and J lost 3; bases outside the gene matches: 9. The CDR3 spells CASSSSRQGVYEQYF. In nucleotides, the CDR3 is TGTGCCAGCAGCTCAAGCCGACAGGGAGTCTACGAGCAGTACTTC.

The sample holds many counts of this clonotype. The V call is TRBV29-1, the J call TRBJ2-1; no clear D. Between the trimmed V and J ends, which lost 3 bases and 5 bases, there was a span of 11 bases. The CDR3 is made up of 13 amino acids. CDR1 is SQVTM and CDR2 is ANQGSEA in the germline V gene. The CDR3 here is CSVEVDANNEQFF. In DNA form, the CDR3 reads TGCAGCGTTGAGGTGGACGCGAACAATGAGCAGTTCTTC.

The gene calls are TRBV6-1 and TRBJ1-5, with TRBD1 identical over 10 bases. V lost 4 bases, J lost 5 bases, and 2 bases stayed unmatched. Germline CDR1 MNHNS, CDR2 SASEGT. This CDR3 has 14 residues. CDR3 residues: CASSGQGAHQPQHF. The CDR3 DNA is TGTGCCAGCAGTGGACAGGGGGCGCATCAGCCCCAGCATTTT.

This clonotype was detected ten times or more. The J gene is TRBJ2-3, the V gene TRBV24-1; the D is unclear. The CDR3 loop spans 16 amino acids. From germline, CDR1 is KGHDR and CDR2 SFDVKD. V shed 6 bases and J shed 8 bases, with 23 bases lying between them. Here the CDR3 reads CATSSSSEDGVGTQYF. CDR3 DNA: TGTGCCACCAGTTCCTCATCTGAAGATGGAGTCGGTACGCAGTATTTT.

This clonotype was detected ten times or more. The chain is built from TRBV5-1 and TRBJ2-1, with 13 nucleotides matching TRBD2. The germline gives CDR1 SGHRS, CDR2 YFSETQ. Unmatched junction bases numbered 5, after V lost 0 bases and J lost 8 bases. The CDR3 is 16 residues long. CDR3 DNA sequence: TGCGCCAGCAGCTTGGACGGACTAGCGGGAGTTGATGAGCAGTTCTTC. Encoded protein: CASSLDGLAGVDEQFF.

This clonotype has a count of ten or more. The chain is built from TRBV7-8 and TRBJ2-3; the D is unclear. Between the trimmed V and J ends, which lost 2 bases and 0 bases, there was a span of 9 bases. The CDR3 has 15 residues. CDR1 SGHVS and CDR2 FQNEAQ come from the germline V gene. The CDR3 sequence: CASSLLRASTDTQYF. CDR3 in DNA: TGTGCCAGCAGCTTACTACGGGCCAGCACAGATACGCAGTATTTT.

The chain joins TRBV5-1 to TRBJ1-6; 8 nucleotides agree with TRBD1. The junction had 5 bases not matched to a gene; V was cut back by 4 bases and J by 8 bases. Per germline, CDR1 SGHRS and CDR2 YFSETQ. This CDR3 has 14 amino acids. CDR3 DNA sequence: TGCGCCAGCAGCCCGCAGACAGGGGATTCACCCCTCCACTTT. Amino acids: CASSPQTGDSPLHF.